This T cell receptor (beta chain) was observed in a study of blood T cells in healthy people across ages. Study results and limitations: Higher diversity, along with more naive CD4+ cells, distinguished long-lived donors from aged donors.

The V gene's germline CDR1 is MNHEY and CDR2 SMNVEV (reference sequence). CDR3 size: 14 residues. A note on this clonotype: Antigen unknown. An end of the junction does not agree with germline; a read error may underlie this.

Through a sample-barcoded 5' primer and a J-beta primer mix, a second PCR was run for 7 to 11 cycles. TCRdb re-called the 5' RACE reads through MiXCR, storing one row per CDR3 protein. In the table there are 650,000 to 800,000 distinct CDR3 sequences, roughly 44% of which are singletons. The sample was blood. The clonotype originates from a man aged 55 to 70 in good health. The chain has TRBV27 and TRBJ2-4, with 8 nucleotides matching TRBD2. The J call is doubtful: the DNA matches TRBJ2-7 better. The CDR3 reads CAGSSSGGAYEQYF. The CDR3 DNA sequence: TGTGCCGGCAGTTCATCCGGGGGGGCTTACGAGCAGTACTTC.